This T cell receptor beta chain was sequenced in a study of glioma-infiltrating T cells after dendritic cell vaccination. This clone has just one count. Sequencing was performed with immunoSEQ multiplex PCR; in TCRdb, only in-frame clones are kept and a portion is missing. The sample shows approximately 100,000 clones, around 81% of them seen only once. This CDR3 has 12 residues. J was trimmed by 3 bases and V by 7 bases; bases with no gene match: 6. Germline V lookup: CDR1 GTSNPN, CDR2 SVGIG (reference sequence). The chain combines TRBV30 with TRBJ2-7, with 7 positions matching TRBD2. The sequencing here drew on blood, taken before dendritic cell vaccination. The clonotype originates from a human donor with glioblastoma. The CDR3 DNA is TGTGCCTCAACCGGACTAGACTACGAGCAGTACTTC. Its translation is CASTGLDYEQYF.